This entry concerns a single TCR beta chain. As yet, its antigen is unknown. PCR was performed using 60 Vbeta and 13 Jbeta primers. Produced via immunoSEQ multiplex PCR; TCRdb's table is partial and in-frame only. Of about 160,000 clones detected, roughly four fifths appear once; the ten largest clones hold roughly 0.99%. It was healthy bone marrow donors who served as donors. The ends were cut back, 5 bases at V and 2 bases at J, with 17 bases in the middle. In germline, CDR1 is SGHRS, CDR2 YFSETQ. The CDR3 has 15 amino acids. The data originate from a study of cytomegalovirus exposure and HLA in healthy donors. Study background: There were nearly 120 million unique TCR beta sequences, drawn from 150 million to 200 million T cells, in an earlier analysis.

General study points: Later genetic work tied a missense DCLRE1C variant to beta-chain V and J trimming.

The chain uses TRBV5-1 and TRBJ2-7, with D hard to call. Sequencing was performed on PBMCs. The sequence came from a girl aged 2 to 10 in good health and CMV-seropositive. CDR3: CASRLESRSPYEQYF. The CDR3 DNA reads as TGCGCCAGCAGACTGGAGTCTCGGTCCCCCTACGAGCAGTACTTC.